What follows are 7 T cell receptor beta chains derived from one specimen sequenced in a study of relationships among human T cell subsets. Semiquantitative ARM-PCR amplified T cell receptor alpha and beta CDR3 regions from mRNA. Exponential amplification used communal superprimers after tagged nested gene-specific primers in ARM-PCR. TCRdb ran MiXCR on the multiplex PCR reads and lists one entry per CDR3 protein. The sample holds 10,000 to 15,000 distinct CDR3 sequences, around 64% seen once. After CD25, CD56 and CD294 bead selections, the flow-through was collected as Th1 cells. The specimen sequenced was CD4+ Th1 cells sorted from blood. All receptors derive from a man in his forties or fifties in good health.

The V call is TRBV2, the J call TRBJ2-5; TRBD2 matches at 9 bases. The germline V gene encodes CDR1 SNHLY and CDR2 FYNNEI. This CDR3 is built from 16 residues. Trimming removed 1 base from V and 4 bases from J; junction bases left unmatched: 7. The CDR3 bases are TGTGCCAGCAGTGAAGAGGTAGCGGGAGTTGCAGAGACCCAGTACTTC. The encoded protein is CASSEEVAGVAETQYF. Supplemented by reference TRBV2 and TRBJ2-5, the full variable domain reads EPEVTQTPSHQVTQMGQEVILRCVPISNHLYFYWYRQILGQKVEFLVSFYNNEISEKSEIFDDQFSVERPDGSNFTLKIRSTKLEDSAMYFCASSEEVAGVAETQYFGPGTRLLVL.

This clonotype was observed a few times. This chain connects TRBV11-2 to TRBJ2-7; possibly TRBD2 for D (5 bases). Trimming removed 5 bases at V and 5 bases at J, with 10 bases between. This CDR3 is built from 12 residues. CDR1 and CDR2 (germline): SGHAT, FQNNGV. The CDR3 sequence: CASSPDGDEQYF. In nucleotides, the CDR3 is TGTGCCAGCAGCCCGGACGGGGACGAGCAGTACTTC.

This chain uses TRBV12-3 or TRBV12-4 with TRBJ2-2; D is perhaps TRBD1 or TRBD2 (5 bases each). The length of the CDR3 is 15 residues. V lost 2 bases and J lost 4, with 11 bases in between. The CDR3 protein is CASSLTGTLTGELFF. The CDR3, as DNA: TGTGCCAGCAGTTTAACCGGGACCCTCACCGGGGAGCTGTTTTTT.

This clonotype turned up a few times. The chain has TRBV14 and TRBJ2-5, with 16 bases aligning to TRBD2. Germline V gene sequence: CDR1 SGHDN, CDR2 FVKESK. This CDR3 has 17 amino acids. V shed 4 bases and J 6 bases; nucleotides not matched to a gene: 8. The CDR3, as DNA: TGTGCCAGCAGCCCAGCCGGGACTAGCGGGGGGGCAAAGACCCAGTACTTC. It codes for CASSPAGTSGGAKTQYF.

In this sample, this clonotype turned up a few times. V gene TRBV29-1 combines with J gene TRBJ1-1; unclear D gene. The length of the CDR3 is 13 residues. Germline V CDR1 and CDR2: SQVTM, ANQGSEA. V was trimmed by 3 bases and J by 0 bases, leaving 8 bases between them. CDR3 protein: CSVDPQVNTEAFF. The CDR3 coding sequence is TGCAGCGTTGACCCACAAGTGAACACTGAAGCTTTCTTT. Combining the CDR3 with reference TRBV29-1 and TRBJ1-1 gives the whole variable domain SAVISQKPSRDICQRGTSLTIQCQVDSQVTMMFWYRQQPGQSLTLIATANQGSEATYESGFVIDKFPISRPNLTFSTLTVSNMSPEDSSIYLCSVDPQVNTEAFFGQGTRLTVV.

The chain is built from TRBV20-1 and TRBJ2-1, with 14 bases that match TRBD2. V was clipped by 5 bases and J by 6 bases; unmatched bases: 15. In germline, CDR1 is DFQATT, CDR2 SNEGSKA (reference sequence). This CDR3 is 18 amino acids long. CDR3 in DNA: TGCAGTGCTCCCTCCGGGGGACTAGCGGGAGTTAATCCCAATGAGCAGTTCTTC. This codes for CSAPSGGLAGVNPNEQFF.

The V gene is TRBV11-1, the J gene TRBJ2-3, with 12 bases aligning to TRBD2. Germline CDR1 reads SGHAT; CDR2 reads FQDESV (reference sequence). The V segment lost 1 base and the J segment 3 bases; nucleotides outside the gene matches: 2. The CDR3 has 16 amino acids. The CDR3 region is CASSLGTSGKTDTQYF. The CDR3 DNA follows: TGTGCCAGCAGCTTAGGGACTAGCGGGAAGACAGATACGCAGTATTTT.